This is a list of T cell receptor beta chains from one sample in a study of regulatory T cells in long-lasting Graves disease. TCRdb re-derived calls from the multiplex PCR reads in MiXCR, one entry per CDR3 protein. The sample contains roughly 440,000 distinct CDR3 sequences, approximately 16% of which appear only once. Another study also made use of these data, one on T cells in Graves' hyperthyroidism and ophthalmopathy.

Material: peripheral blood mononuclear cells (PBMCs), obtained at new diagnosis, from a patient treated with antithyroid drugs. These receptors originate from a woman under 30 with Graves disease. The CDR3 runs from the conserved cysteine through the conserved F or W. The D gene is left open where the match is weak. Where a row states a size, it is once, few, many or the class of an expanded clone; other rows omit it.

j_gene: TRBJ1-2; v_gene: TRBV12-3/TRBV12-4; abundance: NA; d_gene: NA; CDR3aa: CASSSTWARGDGYTF; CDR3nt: TGTGCCAGCAGTTCCACTTGGGCCCGGGGCGATGGCTACACCTTC
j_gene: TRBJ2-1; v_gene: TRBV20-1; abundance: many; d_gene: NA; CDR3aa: CSARSGVVYNEQFF; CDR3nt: TGCAGTGCTAGATCCGGGGTGGTCTACAATGAGCAGTTCTTC
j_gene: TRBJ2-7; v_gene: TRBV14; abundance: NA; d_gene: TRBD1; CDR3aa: CASSQDGTGLYEQYF; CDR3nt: TGTGCCAGCAGCCAAGATGGGACAGGGTTGTACGAGCAGTACTTC
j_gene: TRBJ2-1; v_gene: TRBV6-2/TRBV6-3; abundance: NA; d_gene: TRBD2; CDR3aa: CASSLRLAFINEQFF; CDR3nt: TGTGCCAGCAGTTTGCGACTAGCTTTCATCAATGAGCAGTTCTTC
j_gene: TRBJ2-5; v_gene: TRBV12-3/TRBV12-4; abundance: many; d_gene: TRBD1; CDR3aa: CASSPGTGIQETQYF; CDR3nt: TGTGCCAGCAGTCCCGGGACAGGCATCCAAGAGACCCAGTACTTC
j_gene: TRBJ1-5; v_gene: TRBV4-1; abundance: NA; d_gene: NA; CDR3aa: CASSQEPVSNQPQHF; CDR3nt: TGCGCCAGCAGCCAGGAACCGGTTAGCAATCAGCCCCAGCATTTT
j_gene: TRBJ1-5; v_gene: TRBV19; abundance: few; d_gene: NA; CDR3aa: CATSGGRGVQPQHF; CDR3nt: TGTGCCACCTCGGGGGGACGGGGAGTGCAGCCCCAGCATTTT
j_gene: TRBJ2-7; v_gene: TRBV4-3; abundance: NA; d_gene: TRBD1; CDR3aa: CASSQERGLSYEQCF; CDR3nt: TGCGCCAGCAGCCAAGAAAGGGGGCTCTCCTACGAGCAGTGCTTC
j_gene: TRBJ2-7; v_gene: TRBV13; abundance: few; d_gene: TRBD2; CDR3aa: CASSNPTGRAYEQYF; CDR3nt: TGTGCCAGCAGTAATCCGACCGGGAGGGCCTACGAGCAGTACTTC
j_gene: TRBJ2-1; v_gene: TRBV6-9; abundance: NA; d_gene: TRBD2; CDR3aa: CASSSPRLAGGSRMFF; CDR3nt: TGTGCCAGCAGTTCCCCTAGACTAGCGGGAGGATCTAGAATGTTCTTC
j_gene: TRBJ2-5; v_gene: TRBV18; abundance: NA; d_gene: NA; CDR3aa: CASSYSISETQYF; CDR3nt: TGTGCCAGCAGTTACTCGATATCGGAGACCCAGTACTTC
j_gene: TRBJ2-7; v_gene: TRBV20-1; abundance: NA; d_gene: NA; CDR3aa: CSAGGAGRTYEQYF; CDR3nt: TGCAGTGCTGGCGGCGCAGGGCGCACCTACGAGCAGTACTTC
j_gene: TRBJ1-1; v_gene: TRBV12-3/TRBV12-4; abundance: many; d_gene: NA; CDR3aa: CASSLPILNTEAFF; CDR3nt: TGTGCCAGCAGTTTGCCCATCCTGAACACTGAAGCTTTCTTT
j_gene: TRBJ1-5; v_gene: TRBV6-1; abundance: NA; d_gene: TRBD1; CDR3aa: CASRTGFNQPQHF; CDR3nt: TGTGCCAGCAGGACAGGGTTCAATCAGCCCCAGCATTTT
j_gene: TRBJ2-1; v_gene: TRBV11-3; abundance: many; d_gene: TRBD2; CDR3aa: CASSLTFWTSGLKEQFF; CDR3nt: TGTGCCAGCAGCTTGACATTCTGGACTAGCGGTCTGAAGGAGCAGTTCTTC
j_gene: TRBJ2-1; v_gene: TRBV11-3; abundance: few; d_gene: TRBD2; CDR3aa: CASSLDVGGVTSGYNEQFF; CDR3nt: TGTGCCAGCAGCTTAGATGTAGGCGGGGTGACTAGCGGTTACAATGAGCAGTTCTTC
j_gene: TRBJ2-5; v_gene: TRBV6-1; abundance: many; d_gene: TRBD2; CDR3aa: CASTYGGGDGETQYF; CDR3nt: TGTGCCAGCACCTATGGCGGGGGGGACGGAGAGACCCAGTACTTC
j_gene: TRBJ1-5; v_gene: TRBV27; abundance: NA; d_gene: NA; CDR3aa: CASSLGDGFNQPQHF; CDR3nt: TGTGCCAGCAGTTTAGGGGACGGCTTCAATCAGCCCCAGCATTTT
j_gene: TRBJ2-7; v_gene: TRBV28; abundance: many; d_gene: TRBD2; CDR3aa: CASSSSSGRVSYEQYF; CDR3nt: TGTGCCAGCAGTTCCTCGAGCGGGAGGGTATCCTACGAGCAGTACTTC
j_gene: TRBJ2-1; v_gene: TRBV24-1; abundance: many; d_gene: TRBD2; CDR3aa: CATSDLLGTSGTHEQFF; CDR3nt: TGTGCCACCAGTGATTTGCTCGGGACTAGCGGGACCCATGAGCAGTTCTTC
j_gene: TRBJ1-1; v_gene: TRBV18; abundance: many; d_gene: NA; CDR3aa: CASSPPAGVASEAFF; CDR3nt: TGTGCCAGCTCACCACCGGCTGGGGTGGCCTCTGAAGCTTTCTTT
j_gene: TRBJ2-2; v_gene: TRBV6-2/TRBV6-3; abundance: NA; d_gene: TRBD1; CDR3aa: CASSYDRDRNTGELFF; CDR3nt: TGTGCCAGCAGTTACGATCGGGACAGGAACACCGGGGAGCTGTTTTTT
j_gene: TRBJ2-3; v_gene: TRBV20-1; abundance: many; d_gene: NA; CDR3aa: CSASHESTDTQYF; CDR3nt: TGCAGTGCTAGTCATGAGTCCACAGATACGCAGTATTTT
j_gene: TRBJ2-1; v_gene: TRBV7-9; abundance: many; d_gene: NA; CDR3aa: CASRAEAGRREQFF; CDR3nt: TGTGCCAGCAGGGCCGAAGCGGGTAGGCGTGAGCAGTTCTTC
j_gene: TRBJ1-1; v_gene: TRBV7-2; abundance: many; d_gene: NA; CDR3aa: CASSLARRQAPAFF; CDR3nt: TGTGCCAGCAGCTTAGCAAGAAGACAAGCACCAGCTTTCTTT
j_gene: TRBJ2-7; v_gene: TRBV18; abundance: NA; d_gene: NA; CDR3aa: CASSRSGISGEQYF; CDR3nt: TGTGCCAGCTCACGGTCTGGGATCTCGGGGGAGCAGTACTTC
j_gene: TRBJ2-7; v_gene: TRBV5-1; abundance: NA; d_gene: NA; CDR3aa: CASSLWQNYEQYF; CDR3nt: TGCGCCAGCAGCTTATGGCAAAACTACGAGCAGTACTTC
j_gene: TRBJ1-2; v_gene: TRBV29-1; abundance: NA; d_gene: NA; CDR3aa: CSARDKVDYGYTF; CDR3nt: TGCAGCGCCCGGGACAAGGTCGACTATGGCTACACCTTC
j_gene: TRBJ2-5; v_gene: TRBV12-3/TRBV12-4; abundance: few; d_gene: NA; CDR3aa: CASSLRGSETQYF; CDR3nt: TGTGCCAGCAGTTTGAGGGGGTCGGAGACCCAGTACTTC
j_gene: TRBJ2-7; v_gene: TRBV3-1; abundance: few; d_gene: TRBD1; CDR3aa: CASSPPDLGQGIYEQYF; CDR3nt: TGTGCCAGCAGCCCTCCGGACCTGGGACAGGGTATATACGAGCAGTACTTC